Each of the 30 T cell receptor beta chains below was sequenced from the same sample in a study of shared clonotypes between healthy human individuals (dated by TCRdb to 2018 to 2021). The library was made by the immunoSEQ multiplex PCR assay. Entries here come from immuneACCESS through TCRdb and include only in-frame sequences with V and J called. Some clones fail to appear in such tables; in the studies checked, an unresolved V gene covers under half of the shortfall, and the cause of the remainder is unknown. The sample has approximately 980,000 clones on record, 60% to 85% of them singletons. 1.5% of the sample comes from the top ten. Sequenced: memory CD4+ T cells sorted from blood. According to the study, the label for this sample's cell subset or site signals: CD45RA-negative fraction. These receptors originate from a man aged 18 to 29 in good health.

The chain uses TRBV28 and TRBJ1-3; 7 nucleotides line up with TRBD1. The V gene end was trimmed by 4 bases and the J gene end by 4 bases; junction bases not matched to a gene: 10. The CDR3 covers 16 residues. Germline V gene sequence: CDR1 MDHEN, CDR2 SYDVKM. The DNA of the CDR3 is TGTGCCAGCAGTTATGGGGCCACAGGGGCAGGAAACACCATATATTTT. The encoded protein is CASSYGATGAGNTIYF.

CDR3 DNA sequence: TGTGCCAGCAGTGTTAGGGGGTTCACCGGGGAGCTGTTTTTT. This translates into CASSVRGFTGELFF. V gene TRBV2 combines with J gene TRBJ2-2, with D perhaps matching TRBD1 (6 bases). The CDR3 sequence is 14 residues long. CDR1 and CDR2 (germline): SNHLY, FYNNEI. Between the trimmed V and J ends, which lost 4 bases and 4 bases, there was a span of 10 bases.

The rearrangement links TRBV4-2 to TRBJ2-4, with unresolved D. V was trimmed by 4 bases and J by 8 bases, leaving 24 bases between them. CDR1 LGHNA and CDR2 YNFKEQ come from the germline V gene. This CDR3 spans 17 amino acids. The CDR3 sequence is CASSPSGRSVVRDIQYF. CDR3 nucleotides: TGTGCCAGCAGCCCGTCTGGACGGTCGGTGGTTAGGGACATTCAGTACTTC.

This sequence joins TRBV6-1 and TRBJ2-2; 7 nucleotides match TRBD2. The CDR3 has 16 residues. With V trimmed by 4 bases and J by 2 bases, 7 bases remained unmatched. Germline values: CDR1 MNHNS, CDR2 SASEGT. DNA for the CDR3: TGTGCCAGCAGTGGGGGGGGATCACCCAACACCGGGGAGCTGTTTTTT. This sequence encodes CASSGGGSPNTGELFF.

V usage is TRBV7-9 and J usage is TRBJ2-5, with 7 bases aligning to TRBD2. Per germline, CDR1 SEHNR and CDR2 FQNEAQ (reference sequence). The V gene end was trimmed by 8 bases and the J gene end by 5 bases; junction bases not matched to a gene: 11. This CDR3 contains 14 residues. This CDR3 is CASLLSGAGETQYF. CDR3 DNA sequence: TGTGCCAGCCTTCTCAGCGGGGCCGGGGAGACCCAGTACTTC.

The chain uses TRBV5-4 and TRBJ2-3; possibly TRBD2 for D (6 bases). CDR1 and CDR2 from the germline V gene are SGHNT and YYREEE (reference sequence). CDR3 size: 14 residues. V was pared by 4 bases and J by 3 bases, with 12 bases between. The CDR3 bases are TGTGCCAGCAGCCCGGGACTTTTTACAGATACGCAGTATTTT. Encoded protein: CASSPGLFTDTQYF.

This clone was detected only once. CDR3 sequence reads: CASGRTGPVNTEAFF. CDR3 nucleotides: TGTGCTAGTGGTCGAACAGGGCCGGTGAACACTGAAGCTTTCTTT. The rearrangement uses TRBV12-5 and TRBJ1-1, with TRBD1 as a possible D gene (6 bases). CDR1 LGHNT and CDR2 FRNRAP come from the germline V gene. There are 15 residues in the CDR3. Between the trimmed V and J ends, which lost 5 bases and 0 bases, there was a span of 13 bases. Full variable domain (missing parts from reference TRBV12-5 and TRBJ1-1): DARVTQTPRHKVTEMGQEVTMRCQPILGHNTVFWYRQTMMQGLELLAYFRNRAPLDDSGMPKDRFSAEMPDATLATLKIQPSEPRDSAVYFCASGRTGPVNTEAFFGQGTRLTVV.

This rearrangement joins TRBV6-5 to TRBJ2-7, with 11 bases lining up with TRBD2. V trimming: 7 bases; J trimming: 4 bases; junction bases outside the gene matches: 9. Germline CDR1 reads MNHEY; CDR2 reads SVGAGI. The CDR3 is 15 residues long. DNA for the CDR3: TGTGCCAGCAAACCAACCGGGACTAGCGGTTACGAGCAGTACTTC. Residues: CASKPTGTSGYEQYF.

V usage is TRBV14 and J usage is TRBJ1-1; 7 nucleotides match TRBD1. In germline, CDR1 is SGHDN, CDR2 FVKESK. This CDR3 has 11 amino acids. The V and J ends lost 8 bases and 11 bases, in that order; junction bases with no gene match: 8. DNA of the CDR3: TGTGCCAGCGGTCAGGGGGGTCGGGCTTTCTTT. It is translated as CASGQGGRAFF.

In regard to this clone: The sample carries other DNA sequences with the same CDR3. This rearrangement joins TRBV6-1 to TRBJ2-1, with D possibly matching TRBD2 (6 bases). Trimming pared 2 bases from V and 1 base from J, leaving 9 bases between. Germline assignment: CDR1 MNHNS and CDR2 SASEGT. This CDR3 has 15 residues. The CDR3 bases are TGTGCCAGCAGTGAATTGGCGGGGTCCTACAATGAGCAGTTCTTC. The encoded protein is CASSELAGSYNEQFF.

In regard to this clone: The sample contains more than one DNA sequence encoding this CDR3. The chain recombines TRBV6-1 with TRBJ1-1; D unresolved. Germline values: CDR1 MNHNS, CDR2 SASEGT. This CDR3 spans 13 amino acids. The V end lost 6 bases, the J end lost 1 base, and 9 bases lay between the germline ends. CDR3 amino acids: CASSPRGNTEAFF. The CDR3 DNA sequence: TGTGCCAGCAGCCCTCGTGGGAACACTGAAGCTTTCTTT.

This clone has a handful of counts. The V call is TRBV7-9, the J call TRBJ2-1; TRBD2 matches at 9 bases. The V gene's germline CDR1 is SEHNR and CDR2 FQNEAQ (reference sequence). Trimming removed 2 bases from V and 8 bases from J; junction bases left unmatched: 4. CDR3 length: 14 residues. In DNA, the CDR3 is TGTGCCAGCAGCTTACGGACTAGCGACTATGAGCAGTTCTTC. Its translation is CASSLRTSDYEQFF.

This chain links TRBV5-1 with TRBJ2-5, with TRBD2 as a possible D gene (6 bases). Trimming removed 4 bases from V and 2 bases from J, with 12 bases in between. Germline CDR1 SGHRS, CDR2 YFSETQ. This CDR3 region has 14 residues. The CDR3 loop reads CASSAGSGQETQYF. The DNA for the CDR3 is TGCGCCAGCAGCGCGGGGAGTGGTCAAGAGACCCAGTACTTC.

The gene calls are TRBV27 and TRBJ2-7; D might be TRBD2 (7 bases). Trimming took 7 bases from V and 3 from J, leaving 16 bases between them. Per the germline V gene, CDR1 is MNHEY and CDR2 is SMNVEV (reference sequence). The CDR3 has 14 residues. Written as DNA, the CDR3 is TGTGCCAGCACCATCCCCGGGGGGCTCTACGAGCAGTACTTC. It is translated as CASTIPGGLYEQYF.

The chain recombines TRBV6-1 with TRBJ2-7; no clear D gene. The CDR3 extends over 16 amino acids. Germline-derived CDR1 and CDR2 are MNHNS and SASEGT. V was cut by 1 base and J by 1 base, with 14 bases left in between. The chain's CDR3 is CASSEDGRIPSYEQYF. CDR3 DNA: TGTGCCAGCAGTGAAGACGGGCGGATTCCTTCCTACGAGCAGTACTTC.

The chain links TRBV10-3 to TRBJ1-4, with D possibly matching TRBD1 (6 bases). Trimming removed 5 bases at V and 7 bases at J, with 14 bases between. The CDR3 spans 14 residues. Germline CDR1 reads ENHRY; CDR2 reads SYGVKD. The CDR3 DNA follows: TGTGCCATCAGTAAAACAGGGAAGGGTGAAAAACTGTTTTTT. This encodes CAISKTGKGEKLFF.

The V and J genes are TRBV28 and TRBJ1-4; D remains ambiguous. V was clipped by 4 bases and J by 4 bases, with 13 bases between them. This CDR3 comprises 15 residues. Germline CDR1 reads MDHEN; CDR2 reads SYDVKM. CDR3 nucleotide sequence: TGTGCCAGCAGTTCAACGGGAGGGCATAATGAAAAACTGTTTTTT. Translating it yields CASSSTGGHNEKLFF.

V usage is TRBV18 and J usage is TRBJ2-7, with 7 nucleotides matching TRBD1. Germline lookup yields CDR1 KGHSH and CDR2 LQKENI. With V trimmed by 2 bases and J by 6 bases, 7 bases remained unmatched. There are 14 residues in the CDR3. The CDR3 is CASSPETGNTEQYF. CDR3 in DNA: TGTGCCAGCTCACCAGAGACAGGGAATACCGAGCAGTACTTC.

This chain joins TRBV25-1 and TRBJ1-1; D gene uncertain. The CDR3 extends over 14 amino acids. CDR1 MGHDK and CDR2 SYGVNS come from the germline V gene. The V end lost 6 bases, the J end lost 6 bases, and 17 bases lay between the germline ends. The CDR3 DNA reads TGTGCCAGCAGGGAAAGGGATACGTCCGCTGAAGCTTTCTTT. Residues: CASRERDTSAEAFF. The full variable domain, rest sourced from reference TRBV25-1 and TRBJ1-1, is EADIYQTPRYLVIGTGKKITLECSQTMGHDKMYWYQQDPGMELHLIHYSYGVNSTEKGDLSSESTVSRIRTEHFPLTLESARPSHTSQYLCASRERDTSAEAFFGQGTRLTVV.

The chain has TRBV25-1 and TRBJ2-5; D might be TRBD1 (6 bases). Between the trimmed V and J ends, which lost 6 bases and 4 bases, there was a span of 15 bases. CDR3 length equals 14 residues. Looked up from germline, CDR1 is MGHDK and CDR2 is SYGVNS. CDR3 residues: CASSPDRGLETQYF. In DNA form, the CDR3 reads TGTGCCAGCAGCCCGGACAGAGGCTTAGAGACCCAGTACTTC.

Many counts were recorded for this clone. The chain combines TRBV28 with TRBJ1-5, with 10 bases fitting TRBD1. The V gene's germline CDR1 is MDHEN and CDR2 SYDVKM. The CDR3 spans 16 residues. V shed 5 bases and J 5 bases; nucleotides not matched to a gene: 9. The DNA of the CDR3 is TGTGCCAGCAGTACGGACCGACAGGGGGCCTATCAGCCCCAGCATTTT. Translated: CASSTDRQGAYQPQHF.

V usage is TRBV21-1 and J usage is TRBJ2-1; the table's D call TRBD1 went unverified against the DNA. TRBV21-1 corresponds to a pseudogene. CDR3 size: 15 residues. The CDR3 loop reads CASSTRQGKVDEQFF. The CDR3 DNA reads TGTGCCAGCAGCACCCGACAGGGGAAGGTAGATGAGCAGTTCTTC.

The V gene is TRBV6-1, the J gene TRBJ1-6; possibly TRBD1 for D (6 bases). The CDR3 is made up of 13 amino acids. Germline V lookup: CDR1 MNHNS, CDR2 SASEGT. V lost 8 bases to trimming and J lost 6 bases, with 11 bases between them. CDR3 DNA: TGTGCCAGCGGGGGGGGGCGTAATTCACCCCTCCACTTT. Protein product: CASGGGRNSPLHF.

This clone came up once. The V call is TRBV14, the J call TRBJ2-7; 10 bases fit TRBD1. The CDR3 is made up of 13 amino acids. V was pared by 5 bases and J by 4 bases, with 2 bases of the junction left unmatched. The V gene's germline CDR1 is SGHDN and CDR2 FVKESK. The chain's CDR3 is CASSLDRGYEQYF. Written as DNA, the CDR3 is TGTGCCAGCAGCTTGGACAGGGGGTACGAGCAGTACTTC.

The chain links TRBV7-8 to TRBJ1-3; D might be TRBD1 (5 bases). CDR3 length equals 16 residues. Germline-derived CDR1 and CDR2 are SGHVS and FQNEAQ. V lost 0 bases to trimming and J lost 4 bases, with 13 bases between them. This chain's CDR3 is CASSLASPGKGNTIYF. The CDR3 bases are TGTGCCAGCAGCTTAGCGTCTCCAGGGAAGGGAAACACCATATATTTT.

The rearrangement links TRBV10-1 to TRBJ2-1; TRBD1 agrees at 8 bases. The CDR3 sequence is 16 residues long. Germline V gene sequence: CDR1 WNHNN, CDR2 SYGVQD (reference sequence). V lost 10 bases and J lost 7; bases outside the gene matches: 18. CDR3 protein: CATRNYRDRPRNEQFF. In DNA form, the CDR3 reads TGCGCCACCAGGAATTACCGGGACAGGCCTAGGAATGAGCAGTTCTTC.

The chain couples TRBV6-5 to TRBJ1-6; the D gene is possibly TRBD1 (5 bases). Per the germline V gene, CDR1 is MNHEY and CDR2 is SVGAGI. This CDR3 is 14 amino acids long. Trimming pared 6 bases from V and 9 bases from J, leaving 15 bases between. The CDR3 sequence: CASRPGTGSSPLHF. The CDR3 DNA is TGTGCCAGCAGGCCCGGGACCGGATCTTCACCCCTCCACTTT.

This clone has only one observation. Other nucleotide sequences from this sample produce the same CDR3. J is TRBJ1-2 and V is TRBV6-5; no clear D. Per germline, CDR1 MNHEY and CDR2 SVGAGI. CDR3 length: 13 amino acids. Trimming took off 0 bases at V and 4 bases at J, with 6 bases between the two ends. CDR3 nucleotide sequence: TGTGCCAGCAGTTACTCGAGAGTCTATGGCTACACCTTC. It encodes CASSYSRVYGYTF.

V and J are TRBV27 and TRBJ2-7; unclear D gene. This CDR3 comprises 13 residues. V shed 6 bases and J shed 7 bases, with 16 bases lying between them. Germline V lookup: CDR1 MNHEY, CDR2 SMNVEV (reference sequence). This CDR3 is CASSRFTLVEQYF. CDR3 sequence (DNA): TGTGCCAGCAGCCGTTTTACCTTGGTTGAGCAGTACTTC.

The V gene is TRBV10-3, the J gene TRBJ2-3; D remains unclear. The germline V gene encodes CDR1 ENHRY and CDR2 SYGVKD. The germline V and J ends were trimmed by 2 bases and 4 bases, with 4 bases remaining between them. The CDR3 is 12 amino acids. As DNA, the CDR3 is TGTGCCATCAGTGAGGAAGCAGATACGCAGTATTTT. Translation: CAISEEADTQYF.